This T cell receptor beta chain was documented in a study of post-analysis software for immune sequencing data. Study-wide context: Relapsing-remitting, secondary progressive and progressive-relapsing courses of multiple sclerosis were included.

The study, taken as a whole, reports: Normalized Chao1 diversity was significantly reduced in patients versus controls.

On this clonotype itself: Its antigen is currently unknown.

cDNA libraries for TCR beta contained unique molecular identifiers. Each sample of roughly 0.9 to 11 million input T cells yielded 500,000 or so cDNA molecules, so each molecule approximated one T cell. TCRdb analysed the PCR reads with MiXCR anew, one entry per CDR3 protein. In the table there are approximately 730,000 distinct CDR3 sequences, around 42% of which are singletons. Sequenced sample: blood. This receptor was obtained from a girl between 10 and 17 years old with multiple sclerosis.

CDR3 sequence (DNA): TGTGCCAGCACCCTAAGGGGACGGAAGCAGTATTTT. This sequence encodes CASTLRGRKQYF. The chain joins TRBV27 to TRBJ2-3, with D perhaps assigned TRBD1 or TRBD2 (5 bases each). The germline gives CDR1 MNHEY, CDR2 SMNVEV (reference sequence). This CDR3 has 12 residues. Trimming pared 7 bases from V and 11 bases from J, leaving 16 bases between.